This entry lists 5 T cell receptor beta chains sequenced from one sample in a study of cytomegalovirus exposure and HLA in healthy donors. Both 60 Vbeta primers and 13 Jbeta primers went into the PCR. Assay: immunoSEQ multiplex PCR; the TCRdb copy retains only in-frame clones and omits some. The sample table includes fewer than 35,000 clones. Sample: PBMCs. Receptors originate from a female donor in good health and CMV-seronegative.

The gene calls are TRBV4-2 and TRBJ2-1, with 11 bases aligning to TRBD2. The CDR3 has 16 residues. V was pared by 0 bases and J by 12 bases, with 10 bases of the junction left unmatched. Germline loops: CDR1 LGHNA, CDR2 YNFKEQ. The DNA for the CDR3 is TGTGCCAGCAGCCAAGAGGGAACTAGCGGGGGCCCAGGGCAGTTCTTC. Protein sequence: CASSQEGTSGGPGQFF.

The chain recombines TRBV12-5 with TRBJ2-5, with 10 bases identical to TRBD1. The J call could be wrong; TRBJ2-7 is a better fit for the DNA end. Germline V CDR1 and CDR2: LGHNT, FRNRAP. The length of the CDR3 is 12 residues. The CDR3 region is CASGTGGDEQYF. For the CDR3, the DNA is TGTGCTAGTGGGACAGGGGGCGACGAGCAGTACTTC.

The chain combines TRBV4-2 with TRBJ1-6, with a weak D call TRBD1 (6 bases). CDR1 is LGHNA, CDR2 YNFKEQ, per germline. The CDR3 sequence is 15 residues long. V gave up 3 bases and J gave up 8 bases, with 14 bases separating them. Here the CDR3 DNA reads TGTGCCAGCAGCCAGGGGTTGGGGGCAGATTCACCCCTCCACTTT. Translated: CASSQGLGADSPLHF.

This chain links TRBV5-1 with TRBJ2-1, with D hard to call. The CDR3 contains 14 residues. V shed 0 bases and J shed 0 bases, with 4 bases lying between them. Germline loops: CDR1 SGHRS, CDR2 YFSETQ. This CDR3 reads CASSLGDSYNEQFF. In nucleotides, the CDR3 is TGCGCCAGCAGCTTGGGCGACTCCTACAATGAGCAGTTCTTC.

This chain links TRBV5-5 with TRBJ1-1, with a possible D match to TRBD1 (5 bases). V lost 0 bases and J 5 bases, leaving 11 bases between the germline ends. This CDR3 region has 14 residues. The germline V gene has CDR1 SGHKS and CDR2 YYEKEE (reference sequence). The CDR3 DNA reads as TGTGCCAGCAGCTTGGATAGGGGCTGGACTGAAGCTTTCTTT. It is translated as CASSLDRGWTEAFF.